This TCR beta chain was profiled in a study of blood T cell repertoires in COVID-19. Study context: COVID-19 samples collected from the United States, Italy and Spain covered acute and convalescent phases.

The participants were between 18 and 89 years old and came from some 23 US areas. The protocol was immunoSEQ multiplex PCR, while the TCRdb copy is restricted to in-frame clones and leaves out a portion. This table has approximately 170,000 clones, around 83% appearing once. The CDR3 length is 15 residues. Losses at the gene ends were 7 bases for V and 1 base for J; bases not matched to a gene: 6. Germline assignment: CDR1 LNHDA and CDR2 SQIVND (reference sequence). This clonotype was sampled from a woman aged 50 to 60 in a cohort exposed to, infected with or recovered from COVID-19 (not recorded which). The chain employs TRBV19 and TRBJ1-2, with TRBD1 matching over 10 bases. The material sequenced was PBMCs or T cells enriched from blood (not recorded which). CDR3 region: CASTLGQGVNYGYTF. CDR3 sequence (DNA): TGTGCCAGTACCCTAGGACAGGGGGTTAACTATGGCTACACCTTC.